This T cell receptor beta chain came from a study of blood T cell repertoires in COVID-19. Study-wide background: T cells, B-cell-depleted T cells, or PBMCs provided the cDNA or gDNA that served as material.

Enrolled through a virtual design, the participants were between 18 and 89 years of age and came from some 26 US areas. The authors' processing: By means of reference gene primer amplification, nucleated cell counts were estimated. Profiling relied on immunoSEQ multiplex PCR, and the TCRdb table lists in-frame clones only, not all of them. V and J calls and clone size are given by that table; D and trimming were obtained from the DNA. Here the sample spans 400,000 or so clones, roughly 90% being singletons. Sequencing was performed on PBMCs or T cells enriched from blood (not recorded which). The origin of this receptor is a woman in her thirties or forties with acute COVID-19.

The CDR3 is CASSPGGGPIYGYTF. The CDR3 region has the DNA TGTGCCAGCAGCCCGGGAGGGGGACCTATCTATGGCTACACCTTC. This sequence joins TRBV14 and TRBJ1-2; maybe TRBD1 (6 bases). The CDR3 covers 15 residues. Trimming shortened V by 4 bases and J by 4 bases, and 16 bases separated the two germline ends. Per germline, CDR1 SGHDN and CDR2 FVKESK.